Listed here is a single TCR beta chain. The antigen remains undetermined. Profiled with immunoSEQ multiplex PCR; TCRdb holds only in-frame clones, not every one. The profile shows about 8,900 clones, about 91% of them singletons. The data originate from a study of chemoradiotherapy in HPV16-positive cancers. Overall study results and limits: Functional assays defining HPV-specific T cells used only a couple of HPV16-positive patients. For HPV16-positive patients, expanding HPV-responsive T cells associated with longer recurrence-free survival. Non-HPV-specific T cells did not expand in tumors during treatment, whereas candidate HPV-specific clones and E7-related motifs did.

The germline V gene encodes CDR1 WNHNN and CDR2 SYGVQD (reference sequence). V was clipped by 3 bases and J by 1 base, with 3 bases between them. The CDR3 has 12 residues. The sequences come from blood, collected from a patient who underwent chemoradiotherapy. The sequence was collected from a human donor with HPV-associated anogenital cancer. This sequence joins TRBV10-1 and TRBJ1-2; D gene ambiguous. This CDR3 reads CASSDNNYGYTF. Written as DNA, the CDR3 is TGCGCCAGCAGTGACAATAACTATGGCTACACCTTC.